This TCR beta chain was captured in a study of chemoradiotherapy in HPV16-positive cancers. Profiled with immunoSEQ multiplex PCR; TCRdb holds only in-frame clones, not every one. Of about 21,000 clones listed, around 88% are singletons. This CDR3 spans 16 amino acids. Per the germline V gene, CDR1 is MNHEY and CDR2 is SMNVEV (reference sequence). J gave up 6 bases and V 5 bases, and 11 bases lay outside the gene matches. This clone was recorded only once. The TCR sequence derives from a human donor with HPV-associated anogenital cancer. This specimen was blood, taken from a patient who underwent chemoradiotherapy. This chain links TRBV27 with TRBJ2-2; the match to TRBD1 covers 8 bases. The CDR3 bases are TGTGCCAGCAGTCGCCTCTCCGGGACAGGTCCCGGGGAGCTGTTTTTT. Translated: CASSRLSGTGPGELFF.